This TCR beta chain is from a study of CD8 T cells in Susac syndrome (dated by TCRdb to between 2018 and 2020). Context from the whole study: The study used repertoire sequencing to test whether antigen drove CD8+ T cell activation and differentiation in Susac syndrome.

With respect to this clonotype: What antigen it recognizes has not been identified. Nothing much larger sits one base from this clone, and base qualities are not available.

High-throughput TCR beta sequencing profiled peripheral blood CD8+ and CD4+ T cells from healthy donors, Susac syndrome patients and multiple sclerosis patients. The healthy donors served as controls matched for age and sex. Bulk CD8+ and CD4+ T cells were purified by magnetic negative isolation, whereas CD8+ TEMRA cells were enriched by FACS. Blood was collected in EDTA tubes and processed within 24 hours, with PBMCs isolated through density gradient centrifugation. PBMCs intended for TCR sequencing were frozen in liquid nitrogen and were later thawed in a 37 degrees C water bath. Purity of sorted or isolated CD4+, CD8+ and CD8+ TEMRA cells was at least 90%. RNA was extracted using the RNeasy kit, and about 0.5 to 1 ug of the RNA was reverse transcribed with random hexamers. The immunoSEQ multiplex PCR assay, covering 54 Vbeta and 13 Jbeta segments, was used to amplify TCR beta CDR3 regions. Bias from PCR amplification was corrected by using a synthetic template baseline for primer optimization and for computational correction. Regarding the original processing steps: Reads were annotated to V, D and J genes according to IMGT and were analyzed with immunoSEQ Analyzer, with only productive sequences retained. Clonality was computed as one minus Shannon entropy normalized by log2 of the number of productive unique sequences. Public and private clones were assessed among the 100 most prevalent clones of each patient and control. Clones were defined as Susac-specific when absent from the healthy and MS cohorts, from over 950 published viral clones and from other ImmuneACCESS disease sequences. TCRdb reanalyzed the raw reads on its own, using fastp at Q25 for trimming and MiXCR for clone calling, and kept in-frame beta chains. Rows are unified per CDR3 protein, each entry keeping the most common DNA and genes. V and J calls and clone size were set by TCRdb, not the authors. This sample lists over 120,000 distinct CDR3 sequences; 94% were detected once. 0.075% to 0.09% of the sample belongs to the ten largest clones.

The paper's findings and limits, for the study overall: The TCR sequencing and HLA analysis was acknowledged to have included a relatively small number of individuals.

In the germline V gene, CDR1 corresponds to SQVTM and CDR2 to ANQGSEA. The CDR3 covers 13 residues, taking in both the cysteine and the phenylalanine. Here the CDR3 DNA is all that survives: 39 bases in frame from base 1. Relative to germline, V is 4 bases shorter and J is 0 bases shorter, with 10 bases between their ends. Sample: CD4+ T cells from PBMCs. The chain couples TRBV29-1 to TRBJ2-7; the D gene assignment is ambiguous. This sequence was found in a human donor in good health. The CDR3 in this case is CSVVPGSSYEQYF. At the DNA level, the sequence is TGCAGCGTTGTTCCGGGTAGCTCCTACGAGCAGTACTTC.